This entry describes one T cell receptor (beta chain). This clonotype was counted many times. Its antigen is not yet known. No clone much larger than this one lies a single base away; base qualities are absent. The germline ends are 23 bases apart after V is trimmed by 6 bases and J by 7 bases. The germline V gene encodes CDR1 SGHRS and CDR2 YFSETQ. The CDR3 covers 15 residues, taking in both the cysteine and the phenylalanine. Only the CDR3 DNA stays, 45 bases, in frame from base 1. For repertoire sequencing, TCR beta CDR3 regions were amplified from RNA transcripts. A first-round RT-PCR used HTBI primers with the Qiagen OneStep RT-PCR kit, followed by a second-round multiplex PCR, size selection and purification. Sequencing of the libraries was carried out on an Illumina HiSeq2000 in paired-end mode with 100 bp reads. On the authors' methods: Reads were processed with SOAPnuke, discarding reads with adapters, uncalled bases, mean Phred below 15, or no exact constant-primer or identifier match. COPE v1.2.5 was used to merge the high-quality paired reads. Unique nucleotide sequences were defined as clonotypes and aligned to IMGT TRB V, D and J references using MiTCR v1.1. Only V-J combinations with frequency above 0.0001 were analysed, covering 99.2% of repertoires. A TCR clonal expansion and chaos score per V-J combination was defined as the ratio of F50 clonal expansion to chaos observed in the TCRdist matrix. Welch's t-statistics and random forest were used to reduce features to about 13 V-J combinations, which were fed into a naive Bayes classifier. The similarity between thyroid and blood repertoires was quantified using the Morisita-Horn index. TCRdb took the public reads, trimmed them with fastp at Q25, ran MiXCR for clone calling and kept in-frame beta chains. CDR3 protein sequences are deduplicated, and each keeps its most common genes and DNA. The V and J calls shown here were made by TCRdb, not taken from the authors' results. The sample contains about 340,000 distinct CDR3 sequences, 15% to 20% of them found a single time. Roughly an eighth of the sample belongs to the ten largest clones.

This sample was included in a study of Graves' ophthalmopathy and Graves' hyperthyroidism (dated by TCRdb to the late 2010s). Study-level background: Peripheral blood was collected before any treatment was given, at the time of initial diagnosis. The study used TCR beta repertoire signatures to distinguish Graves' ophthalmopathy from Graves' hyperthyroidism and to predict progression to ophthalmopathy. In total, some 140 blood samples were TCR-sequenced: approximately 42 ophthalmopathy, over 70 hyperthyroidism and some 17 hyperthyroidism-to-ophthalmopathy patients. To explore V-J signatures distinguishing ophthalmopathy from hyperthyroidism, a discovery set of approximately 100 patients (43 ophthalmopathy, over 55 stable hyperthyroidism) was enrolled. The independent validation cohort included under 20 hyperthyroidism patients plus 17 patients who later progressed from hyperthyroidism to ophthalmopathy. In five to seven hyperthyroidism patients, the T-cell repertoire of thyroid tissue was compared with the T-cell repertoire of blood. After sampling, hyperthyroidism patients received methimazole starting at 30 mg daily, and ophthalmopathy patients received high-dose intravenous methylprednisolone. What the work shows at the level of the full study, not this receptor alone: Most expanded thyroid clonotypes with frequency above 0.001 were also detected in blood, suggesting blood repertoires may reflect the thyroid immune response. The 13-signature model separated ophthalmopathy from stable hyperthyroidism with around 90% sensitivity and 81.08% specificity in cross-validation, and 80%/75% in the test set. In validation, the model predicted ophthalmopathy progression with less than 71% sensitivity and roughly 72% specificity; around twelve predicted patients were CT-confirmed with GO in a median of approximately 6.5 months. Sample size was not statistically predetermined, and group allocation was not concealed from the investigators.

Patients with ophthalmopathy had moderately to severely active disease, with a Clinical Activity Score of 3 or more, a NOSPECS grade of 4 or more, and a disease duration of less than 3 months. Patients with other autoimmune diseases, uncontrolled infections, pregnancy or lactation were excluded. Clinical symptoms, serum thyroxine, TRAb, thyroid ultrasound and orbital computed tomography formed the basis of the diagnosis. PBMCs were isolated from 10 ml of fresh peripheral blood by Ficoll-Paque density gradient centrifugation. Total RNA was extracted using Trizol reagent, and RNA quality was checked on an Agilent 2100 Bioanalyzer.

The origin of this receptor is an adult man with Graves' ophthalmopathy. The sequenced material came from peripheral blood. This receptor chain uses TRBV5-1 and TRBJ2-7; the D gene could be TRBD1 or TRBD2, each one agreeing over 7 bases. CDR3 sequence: CASTPQQGFGREQYF. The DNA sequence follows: TGCGCCAGCACACCCCAACAGGGGTTCGGGAGGGAGCAGTACTTC.